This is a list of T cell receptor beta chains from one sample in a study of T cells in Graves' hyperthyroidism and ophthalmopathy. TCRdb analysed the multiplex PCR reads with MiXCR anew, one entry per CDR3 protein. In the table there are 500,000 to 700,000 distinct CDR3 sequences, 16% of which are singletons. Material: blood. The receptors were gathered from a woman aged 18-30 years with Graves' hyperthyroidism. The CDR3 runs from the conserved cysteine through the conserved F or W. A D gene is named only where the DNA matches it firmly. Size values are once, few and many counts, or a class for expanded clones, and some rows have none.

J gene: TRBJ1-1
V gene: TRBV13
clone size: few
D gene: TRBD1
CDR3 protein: CASSQTGVKTEAFF
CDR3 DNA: TGTGCCAGCAGCCAAACAGGGGTTAAAACTGAAGCTTTCTTT

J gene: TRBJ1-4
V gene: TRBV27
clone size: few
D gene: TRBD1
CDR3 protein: CASSPSRQGLDEKLFF
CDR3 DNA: TGTGCCAGCAGTCCTTCCCGACAGGGGTTAGATGAAAAACTGTTTTTT

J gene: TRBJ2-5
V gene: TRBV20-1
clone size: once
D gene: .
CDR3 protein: CSARWETQYF
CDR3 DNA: TGCAGTGCTCGATGGGAGACCCAGTACTTC

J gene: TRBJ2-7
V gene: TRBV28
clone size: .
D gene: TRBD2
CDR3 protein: CASHKLGTRTGYEQYF
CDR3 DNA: TGTGCCAGCCATAAACTCGGGACTAGGACTGGCTACGAGCAGTACTTC

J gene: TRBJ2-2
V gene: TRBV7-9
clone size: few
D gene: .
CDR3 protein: CASNTGLGGELFF
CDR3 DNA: TGTGCCAGCAACACCGGACTCGGCGGGGAGCTGTTTTTT

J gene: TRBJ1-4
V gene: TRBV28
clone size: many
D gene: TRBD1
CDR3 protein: CASSYPSGTGREKLFF
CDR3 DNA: TGTGCCAGCAGTTACCCCTCCGGGACAGGGAGGGAAAAACTGTTTTTT

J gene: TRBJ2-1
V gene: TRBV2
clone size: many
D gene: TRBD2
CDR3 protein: CASSEGRTSGRKNEQFF
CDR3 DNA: TGTGCCAGCAGTGAAGGACGGACTAGCGGGAGGAAAAATGAGCAGTTCTTC

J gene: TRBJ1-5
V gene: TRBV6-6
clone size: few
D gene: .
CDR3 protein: CASSYGQPSNQPQHF
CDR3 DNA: TGTGCCAGCAGTTACGGGCAGCCCAGCAATCAGCCCCAGCATTTT

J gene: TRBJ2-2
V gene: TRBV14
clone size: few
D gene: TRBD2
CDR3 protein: CASSQALAGSGELFF
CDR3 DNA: TGTGCCAGCAGCCAAGCTCTAGCGGGATCCGGGGAGCTGTTTTTT

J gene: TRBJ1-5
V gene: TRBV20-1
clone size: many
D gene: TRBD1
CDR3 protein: CSAAPGQPGNQPQHF
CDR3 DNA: TGCAGTGCTGCACCGGGACAGCCGGGCAATCAGCCCCAGCATTTT

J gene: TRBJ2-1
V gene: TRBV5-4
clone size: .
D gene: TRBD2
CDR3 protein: CASSLWGGHNEQFF
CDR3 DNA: TGTGCCAGCAGCTTGTGGGGGGGACACAATGAGCAGTTCTTC

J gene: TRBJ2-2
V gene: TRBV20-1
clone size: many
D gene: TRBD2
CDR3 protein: CSARAGLADFRNTGELFF
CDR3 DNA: TGCAGTGCCCGGGCGGGACTAGCGGACTTCCGGAACACCGGGGAGCTGTTTTTT

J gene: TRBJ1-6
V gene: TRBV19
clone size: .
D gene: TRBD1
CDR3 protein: CASSRTPPAGGDSSPLHF
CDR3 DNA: TGTGCCAGTAGTAGAACCCCTCCCGCAGGGGGCGACAGTTCACCCCTCCACTTT

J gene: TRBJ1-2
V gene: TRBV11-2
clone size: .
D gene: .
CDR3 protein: CASSPGGTHYGYTF
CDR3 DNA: TGTGCCAGCAGCCCGGGCGGAACCCACTATGGCTACACCTTC

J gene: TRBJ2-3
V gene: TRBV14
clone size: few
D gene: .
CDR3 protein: CASSQDPASTDTQYF
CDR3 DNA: TGTGCCAGCAGCCAAGATCCAGCTAGCACAGATACGCAGTATTTT

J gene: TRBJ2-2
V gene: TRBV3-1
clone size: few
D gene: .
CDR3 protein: CASSQGPAPGELFF
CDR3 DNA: TGTGCCAGCAGCCAAGGGCCCGCCCCCGGGGAGCTGTTTTTT

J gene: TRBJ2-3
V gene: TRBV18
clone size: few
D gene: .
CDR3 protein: CASSPALGDTQYF
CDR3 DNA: TGTGCCAGCTCTCCAGCCCTCGGGGATACGCAGTATTTT

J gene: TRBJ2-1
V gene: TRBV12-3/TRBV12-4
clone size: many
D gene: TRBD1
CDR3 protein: CASSLSGQGQGEQFF
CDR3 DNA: TGTGCCAGCAGTCTCTCTGGACAGGGTCAGGGTGAGCAGTTCTTC

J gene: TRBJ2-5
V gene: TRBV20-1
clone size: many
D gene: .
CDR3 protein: CSAEWGADLSETQYF
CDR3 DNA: TGCAGTGCGGAGTGGGGGGCAGATTTATCGGAGACCCAGTACTTC

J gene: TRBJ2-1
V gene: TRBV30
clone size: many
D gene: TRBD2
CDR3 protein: CAWSPWLAGGRGYNEQFF
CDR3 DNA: TGTGCCTGGAGCCCATGGCTAGCGGGAGGCAGAGGATACAATGAGCAGTTCTTC

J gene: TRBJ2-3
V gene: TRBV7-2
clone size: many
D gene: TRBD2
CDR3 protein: CASSYSSGGSGTQYF
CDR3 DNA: TGTGCCAGCAGCTATTCTAGCGGGGGGTCAGGTACGCAGTATTTT

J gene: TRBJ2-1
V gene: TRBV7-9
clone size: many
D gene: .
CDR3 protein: CASSWHDNEQFF
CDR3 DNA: TGTGCCAGCAGCTGGCATGACAATGAGCAGTTCTTC

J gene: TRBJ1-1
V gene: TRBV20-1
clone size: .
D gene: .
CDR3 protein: CSANPPGHMNTEAFF
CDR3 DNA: TGCAGTGCTAATCCCCCGGGACACATGAACACTGAAGCTTTCTTT

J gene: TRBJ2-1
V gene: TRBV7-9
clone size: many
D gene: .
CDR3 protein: CASSSGISGGYNEQFF
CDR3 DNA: TGTGCCAGCAGCTCAGGGATCTCGGGTGGGTACAATGAGCAGTTCTTC

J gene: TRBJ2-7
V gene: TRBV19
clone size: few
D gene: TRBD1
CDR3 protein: CASRLTPGTGVYEQYF
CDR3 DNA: TGTGCCAGTAGACTTACTCCCGGGACAGGGGTCTACGAGCAGTACTTC

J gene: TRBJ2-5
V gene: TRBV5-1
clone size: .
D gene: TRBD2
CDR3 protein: CASSRLEAGEETQYF
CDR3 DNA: TGCGCCAGCAGCCGTCTCGAAGCGGGGGAAGAGACCCAGTACTTC

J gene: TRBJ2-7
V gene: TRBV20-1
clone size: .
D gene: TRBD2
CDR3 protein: CSASRGGLSYEQYF
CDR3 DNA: TGCAGTGCTAGTCGGGGGGGCCTAAGCTACGAGCAGTACTTC

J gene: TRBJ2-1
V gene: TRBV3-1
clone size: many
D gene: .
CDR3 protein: CASSHSRGSNNHAIYNEQFF
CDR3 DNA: TGTGCCAGCAGCCATTCCAGGGGTTCCAATAATCACGCCATTTACAATGAGCAGTTCTTC

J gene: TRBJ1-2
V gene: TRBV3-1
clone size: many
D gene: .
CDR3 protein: CASSQERDYGYTF
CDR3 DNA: TGTGCCAGCAGCCAGGAAAGGGACTATGGCTACACCTTC

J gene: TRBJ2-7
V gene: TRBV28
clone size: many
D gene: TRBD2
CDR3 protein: CASSLAGGDGYEQYF
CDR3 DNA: TGTGCCAGCAGCCTAGCGGGAGGCGACGGGTACGAGCAGTACTTC

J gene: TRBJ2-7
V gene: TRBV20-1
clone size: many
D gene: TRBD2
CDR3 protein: CSARGLAEPYEQYF
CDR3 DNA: TGCAGTGCTAGAGGACTAGCGGAACCCTACGAGCAGTACTTC

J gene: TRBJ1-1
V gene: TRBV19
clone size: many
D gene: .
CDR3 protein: CASIPGKGWTEAFF
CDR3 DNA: TGTGCCAGTATCCCGGGGAAAGGATGGACTGAAGCTTTCTTT

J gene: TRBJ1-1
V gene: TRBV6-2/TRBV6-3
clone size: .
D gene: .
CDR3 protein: CASSDGQLLMNTEAFF
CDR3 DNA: TGTGCCAGCAGTGACGGACAGCTCCTAATGAACACTGAAGCTTTCTTT

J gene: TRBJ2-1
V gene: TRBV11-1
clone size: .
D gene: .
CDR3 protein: CASSLKALEQFF
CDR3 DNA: TGTGCCAGCAGCTTAAAGGCTCTCGAGCAGTTCTTC

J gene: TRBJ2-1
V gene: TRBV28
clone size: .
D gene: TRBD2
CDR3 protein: CASSLTQASGGKNEQFF
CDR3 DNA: TGTGCCAGCAGTTTAACCCAGGCTAGCGGGGGAAAGAATGAGCAGTTCTTC

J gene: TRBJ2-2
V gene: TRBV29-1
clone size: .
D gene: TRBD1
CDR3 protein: CSAHRGTGELFF
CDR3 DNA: TGCAGCGCCCACAGGGGGACCGGGGAGCTGTTTTTT